This T cell receptor (beta chain) was observed in a study of T cells in localized non-small cell lung cancer. Study results and caveats: In uninvolved adjacent lung, T cell clonality reached its highest value, exceeding tumor. Because only a single region of the tumor was sequenced, heterogeneity remains possible. Median detection of top 100 tumor clones in adjacent lung was approximately 50 clones.

Turning to this clone: As yet, its antigen is unknown.

Measured with immunoSEQ multiplex PCR; TCRdb has only the in-frame clones, and not every one. In the table there are 25,000 to 35,000 clones, around 90% of which are singletons. This sequence was found in a male donor at least 60 years old with stage I lung adenocarcinoma. This specimen was peripheral blood, taken before any cancer treatment.

CDR3 protein: CASSLRGSGKNTQYF. The CDR3 nucleotides are TGTGCCAGCAGTTTGAGAGGGTCAGGGAAAAATACGCAGTATTTT. V and J are TRBV28 and TRBJ2-3; D tentatively fits TRBD1 or TRBD2 (5 bases each). Between the trimmed V and J ends, which lost 3 bases and 7 bases, there was a span of 17 bases. Per germline, CDR1 MDHEN and CDR2 SYDVKM. This CDR3 region has 15 residues.